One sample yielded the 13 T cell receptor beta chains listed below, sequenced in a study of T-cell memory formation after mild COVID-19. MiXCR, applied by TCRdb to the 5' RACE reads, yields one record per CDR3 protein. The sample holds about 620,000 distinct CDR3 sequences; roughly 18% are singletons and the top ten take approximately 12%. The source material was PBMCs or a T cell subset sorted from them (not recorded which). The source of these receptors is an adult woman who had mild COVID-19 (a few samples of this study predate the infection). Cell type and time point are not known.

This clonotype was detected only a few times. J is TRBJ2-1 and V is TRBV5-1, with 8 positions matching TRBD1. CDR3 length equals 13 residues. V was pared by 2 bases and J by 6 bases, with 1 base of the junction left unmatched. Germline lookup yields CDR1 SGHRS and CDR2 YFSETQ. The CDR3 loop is CASSFDRGNEQFF. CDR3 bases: TGCGCCAGCAGCTTTGACAGGGGCAATGAGCAGTTCTTC. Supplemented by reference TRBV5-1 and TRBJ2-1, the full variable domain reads KAGVTQTPRYLIKTRGQQVTLSCSPISGHRSVSWYQQTPGQGLQFLFEYFSETQRNKGNFPGRFSGRQFSNSRSEMNVSTLELGDSALYLCASSFDRGNEQFFGPGTRLTVL.

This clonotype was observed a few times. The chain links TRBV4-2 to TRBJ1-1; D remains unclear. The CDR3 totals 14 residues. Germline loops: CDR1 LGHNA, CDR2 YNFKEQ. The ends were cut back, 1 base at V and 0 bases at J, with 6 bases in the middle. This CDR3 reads CASSQVQMNTEAFF. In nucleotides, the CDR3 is TGTGCCAGCAGCCAAGTCCAGATGAACACTGAAGCTTTCTTT.

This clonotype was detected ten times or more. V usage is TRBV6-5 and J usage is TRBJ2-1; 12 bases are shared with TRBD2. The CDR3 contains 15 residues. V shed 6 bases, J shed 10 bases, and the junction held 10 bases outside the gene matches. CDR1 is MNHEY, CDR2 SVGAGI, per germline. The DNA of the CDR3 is TGTGCCAGCAGCGAAACTAGCGGGGGGCCCTCGGAGCAGTTCTTC. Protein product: CASSETSGGPSEQFF.

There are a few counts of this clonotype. Written as DNA, the CDR3 is TGTGCCAGCTCACCACTGGACAACTCCTACGAGCAGTACTTC. Its translation: CASSPLDNSYEQYF. V is TRBV18 and J is TRBJ2-7; possibly TRBD1 for D (5 bases). This CDR3 has 14 amino acids. V lost 1 base to trimming and J lost 0 bases, with 7 bases between them. Looked up from germline, CDR1 is KGHSH and CDR2 is LQKENI.

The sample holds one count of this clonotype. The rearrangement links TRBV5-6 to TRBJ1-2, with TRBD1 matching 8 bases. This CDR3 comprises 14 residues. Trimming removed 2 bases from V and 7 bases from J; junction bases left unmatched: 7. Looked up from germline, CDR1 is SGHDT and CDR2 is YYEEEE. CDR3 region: CASSLGGQARGYTF. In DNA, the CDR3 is TGTGCCAGCAGCTTAGGGGGACAGGCTCGTGGCTACACCTTC.

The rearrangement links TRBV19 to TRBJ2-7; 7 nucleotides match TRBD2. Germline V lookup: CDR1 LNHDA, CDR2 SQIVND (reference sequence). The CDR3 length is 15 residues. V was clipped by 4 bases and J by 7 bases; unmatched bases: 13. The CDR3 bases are TGTGCCAGTAGTACGTCGGGTGCACTAGCGATAGAGCAGTACTTC. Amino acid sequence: CASSTSGALAIEQYF.

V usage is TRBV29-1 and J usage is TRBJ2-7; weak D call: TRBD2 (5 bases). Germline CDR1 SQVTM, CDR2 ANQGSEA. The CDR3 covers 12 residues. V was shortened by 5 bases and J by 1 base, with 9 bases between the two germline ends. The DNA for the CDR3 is TGCAGCGTTCGGGGTAAATCCTACGAGCAGTACTTC. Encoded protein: CSVRGKSYEQYF.

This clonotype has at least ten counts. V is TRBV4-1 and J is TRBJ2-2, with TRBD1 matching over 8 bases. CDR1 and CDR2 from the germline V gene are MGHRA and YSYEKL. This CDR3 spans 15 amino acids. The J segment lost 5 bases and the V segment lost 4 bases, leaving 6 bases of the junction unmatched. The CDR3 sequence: CASSRGQGPTGELFF. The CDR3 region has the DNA TGCGCCAGCAGCCGTGGACAGGGTCCTACCGGGGAGCTGTTTTTT.

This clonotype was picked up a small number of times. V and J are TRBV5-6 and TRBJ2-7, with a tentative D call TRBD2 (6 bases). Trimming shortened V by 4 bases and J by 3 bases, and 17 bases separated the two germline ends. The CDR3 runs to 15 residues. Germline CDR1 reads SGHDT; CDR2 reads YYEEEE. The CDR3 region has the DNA TGTGCCAGCAGCGACCATTCGGGAGTAATCTACGAGCAGTACTTC. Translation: CASSDHSGVIYEQYF.

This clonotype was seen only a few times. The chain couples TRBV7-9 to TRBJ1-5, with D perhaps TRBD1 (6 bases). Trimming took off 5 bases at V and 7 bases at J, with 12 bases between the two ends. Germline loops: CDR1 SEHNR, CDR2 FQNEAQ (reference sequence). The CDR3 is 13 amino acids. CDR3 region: CASSTTGLQPQHF. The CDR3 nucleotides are TGTGCCAGCAGCACAACAGGGTTGCAGCCCCAGCATTTT.

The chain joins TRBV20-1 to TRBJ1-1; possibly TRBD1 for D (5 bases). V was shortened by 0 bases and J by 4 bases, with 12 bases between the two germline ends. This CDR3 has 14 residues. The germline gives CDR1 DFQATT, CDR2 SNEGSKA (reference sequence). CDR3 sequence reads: CSARDPGPSTEAFF. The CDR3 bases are TGCAGTGCTAGAGACCCGGGACCGAGCACTGAAGCTTTCTTT.

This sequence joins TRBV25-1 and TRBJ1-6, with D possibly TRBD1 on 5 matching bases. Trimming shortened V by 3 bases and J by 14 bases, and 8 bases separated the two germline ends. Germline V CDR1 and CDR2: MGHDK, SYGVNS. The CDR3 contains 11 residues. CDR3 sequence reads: CASSEGRALHF. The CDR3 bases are TGTGCCAGCAGTGAGGGGCGGGCCCTCCACTTT.

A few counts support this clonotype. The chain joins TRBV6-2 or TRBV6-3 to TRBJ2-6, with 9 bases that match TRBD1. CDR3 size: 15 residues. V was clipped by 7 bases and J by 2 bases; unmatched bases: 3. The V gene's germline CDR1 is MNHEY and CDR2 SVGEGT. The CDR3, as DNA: TGTGCCAGCAATACAGGGGGCACTGGGGCCAACGTCCTGACTTTC. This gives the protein CASNTGGTGANVLTF.